These 14 T cell receptor beta chains originate from one sample sequenced in a study of OX40 agonist ivuxolimab in advanced cancers. Data came from immunoSEQ multiplex PCR; TCRdb stores just in-frame clones and leaves some out. Of tens of thousands of clones listed, over 80% were seen once; the top ten hold less than 5.5%. The sequences come from CD4+ or CD8+ T cells sorted from blood, collected in a trial of the OX40 agonist ivuxolimab. All receptors come from an adult with an advanced solid tumor such as melanoma, head and neck, liver or kidney cancer.

In its sample, this clone ranks as medium-sized (0.01 to 0.1%). The chain links TRBV7-2 to TRBJ2-7; 11 bases align to TRBD2. The CDR3 is 16 amino acids. Looked up from germline, CDR1 is SGHTA and CDR2 is FQGNSA. V dropped 1 base and J dropped 5; count of bases not matched to a gene: 7. The DNA for the CDR3 is TGTGCCAGCAGCTTAGAGGGAACTAGCGGGAGAAACGAGCAGTACTTC. This gives the protein CASSLEGTSGRNEQYF.

This chain joins TRBV5-1 and TRBJ2-5; TRBD1 is a possible D gene (5 bases). Trimming removed 0 bases from V and 4 bases from J, with 16 bases in between. The CDR3 extends over 16 amino acids. CDR1 and CDR2 from the germline V gene are SGHRS and YFSETQ. The CDR3 DNA reads TGCGCCAGCAGCTTGGCCCCTGGCGGAAGGGGAGAGACCCAGTACTTC. Protein product: CASSLAPGGRGETQYF.

V is TRBV28 and J is TRBJ1-4; TRBD1 aligns across 7 bases. CDR1 is MDHEN and CDR2 is SYDVKM in the germline V gene. V lost 2 bases to trimming and J lost 6 bases; unmatched junction nucleotides: 0. This CDR3 has 13 amino acids. In DNA, the CDR3 is TGTGCCAGCAGTTTAGGACAGGATGAAAAACTGTTTTTT. Translated, it gives CASSLGQDEKLFF.

The gene calls are TRBV5-1 and TRBJ1-2, with a possible D match to TRBD1 (6 bases). This CDR3 spans 14 amino acids. Germline-derived CDR1 and CDR2 are SGHRS and YFSETQ. The germline V and J ends were trimmed by 4 bases and 6 bases, with 16 bases remaining between them. The CDR3, as DNA: TGCGCCAGCAGCCCCGCGGGGGGCAAGGATGGCTACACCTTC. Protein: CASSPAGGKDGYTF.

This chain uses TRBV5-1 with TRBJ2-5; 7 positions match TRBD1. V shed 5 bases, J shed 5 bases, and the junction held 6 bases outside the gene matches. In germline, CDR1 is SGHRS, CDR2 YFSETQ. The CDR3 covers 13 residues. CDR3 in amino acids: CASSSRQGETQYF. The CDR3 nucleotides are TGCGCCAGCAGTTCCAGACAGGGTGAGACCCAGTACTTC.

This chain links TRBV21-1 with TRBJ2-7; no DNA check was done on the table's D call, TRBD2. TRBV21-1 is shown as a pseudogene. The CDR3 consists of 14 residues. CDR3 in amino acids: CASSLRCVRYEQYF. DNA of the CDR3: TGTGCCAGCAGCCTGAGGTGCGTTCGCTACGAGCAGTACTTC.

V gene TRBV15 combines with J gene TRBJ1-4; 7 nucleotides line up with TRBD1. The CDR3 contains 14 residues. Per germline, CDR1 LNHNV and CDR2 YYDKDF (reference sequence). After removal of 3 bases from V and 8 bases from J, the junction contained 6 bases not matched to a gene. CDR3 nucleotides: TGTGCCACCAGCAGCCCCCTGGACAGGGAAAAACTGTTTTTT. It codes for CATSSPLDREKLFF.

The chain carries TRBV5-4 and TRBJ2-7, with 7 nucleotides matching TRBD1. Germline CDR1 is SGHNT and CDR2 is YYREEE (reference sequence). V lost 3 bases and J lost 6; bases outside the gene matches: 15. CDR3 length equals 16 residues. The CDR3 reads CASSSGSGQKSIEQYF. The CDR3 region has the DNA TGTGCCAGCAGCTCGGGTTCGGGACAGAAATCGATCGAGCAGTACTTC. Full variable domain (rest looked up from reference TRBV5-4 and TRBJ2-7): ETGVTQSPTHLIKTRGQQVTLRCSSQSGHNTVSWYQQALGQGPQFIFQYYREEENGRGNFPPRFSGLQFPNYSSELNVNALELDDSALYLCASSSGSGQKSIEQYFGPGTRLTVT.

CDR3: CASSPDARAQPQHF. The CDR3 nucleotides read TGTGCCAGCTCACCTGATGCCAGGGCGCAGCCCCAGCATTTT. J is TRBJ1-5 and V is TRBV18, with D perhaps matching TRBD1 (5 bases). Germline CDR1 reads KGHSH; CDR2 reads LQKENI. Trimming left V 3 bases short and J 7 bases short, with 13 bases between. The CDR3 is 14 amino acids.

The chain joins TRBV18 to TRBJ1-4; D is unresolved. The CDR3 spans 14 residues. Looked up from germline, CDR1 is KGHSH and CDR2 is LQKENI. The germline V and J ends were trimmed by 5 bases and 7 bases, with 14 bases remaining between them. DNA of the CDR3: TGTGCCAGCTCAGATCGGACTATAAGTGAAAAACTGTTTTTT. It yields the protein CASSDRTISEKLFF.

This chain uses TRBV19 with TRBJ2-3, with D possibly TRBD2 on 5 matching bases. The germline V gene encodes CDR1 LNHDA and CDR2 SQIVND (reference sequence). V was cut by 5 bases and J by 2 bases, with 11 bases left in between. CDR3 length: 14 residues. The DNA of the CDR3 is TGTGCCAGTAGTCGAGGGCTAGACACAGATACGCAGTATTTT. This encodes CASSRGLDTDTQYF.

V gene TRBV5-4 combines with J gene TRBJ2-7; 9 nucleotides match TRBD1. This CDR3 region has 14 residues. The ends lost 2 bases at V and 6 bases at J; junction bases unmatched: 6. Per germline, CDR1 SGHNT and CDR2 YYREEE (reference sequence). The CDR3 DNA is TGTGCCAGCAGCTTTAGGAACAGGGGGCTCGAGCAGTACTTC. Translated, it gives CASSFRNRGLEQYF.

This clone was observed once. The chain combines TRBV4-3 with TRBJ1-4, with a tentative D call TRBD1 (5 bases). Trimming took 6 bases from V and 12 from J, leaving 20 bases between them. This CDR3 has 14 residues. Looked up from germline, CDR1 is LGHNA and CDR2 is YSLEER. The CDR3 protein is CASRPPGTLGELFF. CDR3 nucleotide sequence: TGCGCCAGCAGGCCCCCCGGGACTTTAGGAGAACTGTTTTTT.

This chain connects TRBV19 to TRBJ1-2; D gene ambiguous. The CDR3 extends over 14 amino acids. Germline CDR1 and CDR2: LNHDA and SQIVND (reference sequence). Trimming stripped 1 base from V and 4 bases from J, with 10 bases between. CDR3: CASSIGPKIYGYTF. As DNA, the CDR3 is TGTGCCAGTAGTATAGGACCGAAAATCTATGGCTACACCTTC.